What follows are 28 T cell receptor beta chains derived from one specimen sequenced in a study of T cells in Graves' hyperthyroidism and ophthalmopathy. From RNA transcripts, TCR beta CDR3 regions were amplified. First-round RT-PCR of the TCR CDR3 relied on the HTBI primer set. TCRdb reprocessed the multiplex PCR reads via MiXCR and lists one record per CDR3 protein. The table includes some 270,000 distinct CDR3 sequences, about an eighth detected once. The sample taken for sequencing was blood. The receptor set was obtained from a woman aged 25 to 39 with Graves' hyperthyroidism that later progressed to Graves' ophthalmopathy.

In this sample, this clonotype turned up a few times. The chain recombines TRBV7-2 with TRBJ1-2, with a tentative D call TRBD1 (5 bases). V was clipped by 6 bases and J by 4 bases, with 12 bases between them. The CDR3 has 13 amino acids. Germline loops: CDR1 SGHTA, CDR2 FQGNSA. This CDR3 reads CASRGGFSYGYTF. The DNA for the CDR3 is TGTGCCAGCAGGGGGGGGTTTAGCTATGGCTACACCTTC.

This clonotype was picked up many times. V usage is TRBV10-2 and J usage is TRBJ1-1; no definite D call. Trimming removed 8 bases at V and 0 bases at J, with 10 bases between. The CDR3 consists of 13 residues. The V gene's germline CDR1 is WSHSY and CDR2 SAAADI. CDR3 in amino acids: CASVRAVNTEAFF. In DNA, the CDR3 is TGCGCCAGCGTAAGAGCCGTGAACACTGAAGCTTTCTTT.

The chain links TRBV4-2 to TRBJ2-3; 12 bases line up with TRBD2. The CDR3 spans 17 residues. Germline loops: CDR1 LGHNA, CDR2 YNFKEQ. V lost 0 bases, J lost 11 bases, and 12 bases stayed unmatched. CDR3 amino acids: CASSQEGLAGGEFGQYF. The CDR3 nucleotides read TGTGCCAGCAGCCAAGAAGGTCTAGCGGGGGGGGAATTCGGGCAGTATTTT.

This clonotype has just a few counts. The chain couples TRBV19 to TRBJ2-3; 8 bases fit TRBD1. Germline loops: CDR1 LNHDA, CDR2 SQIVND (reference sequence). V lost 7 bases to trimming and J lost 2 bases; unmatched junction nucleotides: 5. The CDR3 has 14 amino acids. The CDR3 coding sequence is TGTGCCAGTACCGGGACAGGATTCACAGATACGCAGTATTTT. Translation: CASTGTGFTDTQYF.

The table lists this clonotype with a few counts. V gene TRBV4-1 combines with J gene TRBJ1-2; D is undetermined. With 0 bases removed from V and 4 bases from J, the gap between germline ends came to 15 bases. The CDR3 is made up of 16 amino acids. CDR1 MGHRA and CDR2 YSYEKL come from the germline V gene. The CDR3 DNA sequence: TGCGCCAGCAGCCAAGAGAGCGAGACATATCTCTATGGCTACACCTTC. It is translated as CASSQESETYLYGYTF.

This chain joins TRBV24-1 and TRBJ2-1; D not resolved. Germline V gene lookup returns CDR1 KGHDR and CDR2 SFDVKD. Trimming removed 5 bases at V and 9 bases at J, with 13 bases between. The CDR3 spans 13 residues. The CDR3 reads CATSALSIGEQFF. CDR3 nucleotide sequence: TGTGCCACCAGTGCCCTATCCATTGGTGAGCAGTTCTTC.

There are many counts of this clonotype. The gene calls are TRBV28 and TRBJ2-5; 8 positions agree with TRBD2. The V segment lost 8 bases and the J segment 1 base; nucleotides outside the gene matches: 6. The CDR3 spans 14 residues. Germline assignment: CDR1 MDHEN and CDR2 SYDVKM. CDR3 DNA: TGTGCCAGCGCCCGGGAGGGCGGCCAAGAGACCCAGTACTTC. Translated, it gives CASAREGGQETQYF.

This clonotype has ten or more counts. The chain carries TRBV7-6 and TRBJ2-7, with D unclear. Germline V gene lookup returns CDR1 SGHVS and CDR2 FNYEAQ. The CDR3 runs to 14 residues. The V end lost 5 bases, the J end lost 2 bases, and 13 bases lay between the germline ends. The CDR3 here is CASSPIPATYEQYF. DNA of the CDR3: TGTGCCAGCAGCCCCATCCCGGCAACCTACGAGCAGTACTTC.

This clonotype has just a few counts. This chain links TRBV9 with TRBJ2-7, with D possibly being TRBD2 (6 bases). Germline CDR1 is SGDLS and CDR2 is YYNGEE. The CDR3 consists of 14 residues. Trimming pared 3 bases from V and 6 bases from J, leaving 16 bases between. The CDR3: CASSASPGVSEQYF. CDR3 nucleotides: TGTGCCAGCAGCGCCTCGCCGGGGGTAAGCGAGCAGTACTTC.

This clonotype was picked up many times. V and J are TRBV6-1 and TRBJ1-5, with D perhaps matching TRBD1 (5 bases). Germline lookup yields CDR1 MNHNS and CDR2 SASEGT. Trimming pared 5 bases from V and 4 bases from J, leaving 18 bases between. CDR3 length equals 16 residues. The CDR3 loop is CASSQRGHQENQPQHF. CDR3 nucleotide sequence: TGTGCCAGCAGTCAAAGGGGCCATCAGGAGAATCAGCCCCAGCATTTT.

This clonotype came up many times. This chain uses TRBV28 with TRBJ2-3, with D hard to call. Germline-derived CDR1 and CDR2 are MDHEN and SYDVKM. This CDR3 is 12 amino acids long. V was trimmed by 5 bases and J by 5 bases, leaving 8 bases between them. This CDR3 reads CASSGEGDTQYF. CDR3 bases: TGTGCCAGCAGTGGCGAAGGAGATACGCAGTATTTT.

This clonotype was counted ten times or more. The V gene is TRBV20-1, the J gene TRBJ2-7, with D perhaps TRBD1 (5 bases). V lost 0 bases, J lost 5 bases, and 17 bases lay in between. CDR1 is DFQATT, CDR2 SNEGSKA, per germline (reference sequence). The CDR3 has 15 amino acids. CDR3 in DNA: TGCAGTGCTAGAGATAACGGCAGGGAAGCAGACGAGCAGTACTTC. Its translation: CSARDNGREADEQYF.

In its sample, this clonotype was seen many times. The chain employs TRBV5-1 and TRBJ2-3; D unresolved. CDR1 and CDR2 (germline): SGHRS, YFSETQ. V lost 2 bases to trimming and J lost 2 bases, with 12 bases between them. The CDR3 is made up of 15 amino acids. Here the CDR3 reads CASSFRYPVTDTQYF. The CDR3 region has the DNA TGCGCCAGCAGCTTCCGGTACCCAGTCACAGATACGCAGTATTTT. The full variable domain, in which reference TRBV5-1 and TRBJ2-3 provide the parts outside the CDR3, is KAGVTQTPRYLIKTRGQQVTLSCSPISGHRSVSWYQQTPGQGLQFLFEYFSETQRNKGNFPGRFSGRQFSNSRSEMNVSTLELGDSALYLCASSFRYPVTDTQYFGPGTRLTVL.

This clonotype was seen repeatedly, ten times or more. CDR3 in amino acids: CAISFQGREAFF. CDR3 coding DNA: TGTGCCATCAGTTTCCAGGGTAGAGAAGCTTTCTTT. The chain couples TRBV10-3 to TRBJ1-1; D perhaps matches TRBD1 (5 bases). Germline loops: CDR1 ENHRY, CDR2 SYGVKD. This CDR3 is built from 12 residues. The germline V and J ends were trimmed by 5 bases and 8 bases, with 12 bases remaining between them.

This clonotype was seen a handful of times. This chain connects TRBV5-8 to TRBJ1-5; tentative D call: TRBD1 (5 bases). The CDR3 extends over 15 amino acids. From germline, CDR1 is SGHTS and CDR2 YDEGEE. Trimming removed 1 base from V and 1 base from J, with 9 bases in between. In DNA, the CDR3 is TGTGCCAGCAGCTTGCAGGGAGAAAGCAATCAGCCCCAGCATTTT. Its protein is CASSLQGESNQPQHF.

This clonotype was picked up many times. The chain links TRBV28 to TRBJ2-7; no definite D call. Germline lookup yields CDR1 MDHEN and CDR2 SYDVKM. Trimming removed 9 bases from V and 4 bases from J, with 10 bases in between. The CDR3 runs 11 residues. The CDR3 protein is CASSWAYEQYF. The DNA of the CDR3 is TGTGCCAGTAGCTGGGCGTACGAGCAGTACTTC.

This sequence joins TRBV5-4 and TRBJ1-5, with 7 bases that match TRBD1. The V segment lost 0 bases and the J segment 5 bases; nucleotides outside the gene matches: 5. CDR1 is SGHNT and CDR2 is YYREEE in the germline V gene (reference sequence). This CDR3 contains 15 residues. The CDR3 sequence is CASSLGGTVDQPQHF. CDR3 DNA: TGTGCCAGCAGCTTGGGTGGGACAGTCGATCAGCCCCAGCATTTT.

This clonotype was counted many times. The CDR3 region has the DNA TGTGCCAGCAGTTCAGACAGACCAACTAGCCCAGATACGCAGTATTTT. It codes for CASSSDRPTSPDTQYF. V gene TRBV28 combines with J gene TRBJ2-3; D might be TRBD2 (6 bases). CDR1 and CDR2 (germline): MDHEN, SYDVKM. The CDR3 has 16 residues. Trimming took off 4 bases at V and 4 bases at J, with 18 bases between the two ends.

This chain uses TRBV10-3 with TRBJ1-6; TRBD1 matches at 9 bases. This CDR3 is built from 13 residues. V dropped 6 bases and J dropped 10; count of bases not matched to a gene: 4. CDR1 is ENHRY and CDR2 is SYGVKD in the germline V gene. The CDR3 is CAIRGQGGSPLHF. The CDR3, as DNA: TGTGCCATCAGGGGACAGGGCGGCTCACCCCTCCACTTT.

This clonotype was counted many times. The J gene is TRBJ2-1, the V gene TRBV12-3 or TRBV12-4; TRBD1 matches at 10 bases. Trimming cost V 7 bases and J 9 bases; bases outside gene matches: 12. The CDR3 totals 15 residues. CDR3 sequence (DNA): TGTGCCAGCACGACCGGGACAGGGGATTTAGGTGAGCAGTTCTTC. Its translation is CASTTGTGDLGEQFF.

This clonotype was seen more than once but under ten times. The chain combines TRBV24-1 with TRBJ2-5; D possibly corresponds to TRBD1 (6 bases). The germline V gene encodes CDR1 KGHDR and CDR2 SFDVKD. There are 16 residues in the CDR3. Trimming stripped 3 bases from V and 0 bases from J, with 13 bases between. The CDR3 spells CATSDPRWDNQETQYF. CDR3 DNA: TGTGCCACCAGTGATCCAAGATGGGACAACCAAGAGACCCAGTACTTC.

This clonotype was counted ten times or more. The V call is TRBV6-1, the J call TRBJ1-5; possibly TRBD1 for D (5 bases). The CDR3 is made up of 12 amino acids. CDR1 and CDR2 (germline): MNHNS, SASEGT. Trimming left V 4 bases short and J 6 bases short, with 7 bases between. The CDR3 region is CASSARAQPQHF. In DNA form, the CDR3 reads TGTGCCAGCAGTGCCAGGGCTCAGCCCCAGCATTTT.

There are many counts of this clonotype. This rearrangement joins TRBV20-1 to TRBJ2-5, with 12 nucleotides matching TRBD2. The CDR3 extends over 19 amino acids. CDR1 and CDR2 (germline): DFQATT, SNEGSKA (reference sequence). The V segment lost 0 bases and the J segment 5 bases; nucleotides outside the gene matches: 16. The DNA for the CDR3 is TGCAGTGCTAGAGACACGAGCCGACTAGCGGGAGCGGGGAGGGAGACCCAGTACTTC. Encoded protein: CSARDTSRLAGAGRETQYF.

This clonotype was counted at least ten times. The V and J genes are TRBV7-2 and TRBJ2-6, with D tentatively TRBD1 (6 bases). V dropped 3 bases and J dropped 0 bases, with 12 bases sitting between them. The germline gives CDR1 SGHTA, CDR2 FQGNSA. This CDR3 has 17 residues. The CDR3 sequence: CASSLTGLNSGANVLTF. As DNA, the CDR3 is TGTGCCAGCAGCTTGACAGGACTGAACTCTGGGGCCAACGTCCTGACTTTC.

This clonotype was seen repeatedly, ten times or more. This chain links TRBV3-1 with TRBJ1-2; D gene uncertain. V was clipped by 4 bases and J by 4 bases, with 16 bases between them. The CDR3 is 15 residues long. Germline assignment: CDR1 LGHDT and CDR2 YNNKEL (reference sequence). This CDR3 reads CASSPPRQGFYGYTF. CDR3 in DNA: TGTGCCAGCAGCCCCCCGCGACAAGGGTTCTATGGCTACACCTTC.

This clonotype occurred many times. The chain links TRBV2 to TRBJ2-3, with 9 bases lining up with TRBD2. The CDR3 covers 15 residues. J gave up 2 bases and V 5 bases, and 5 bases lay outside the gene matches. The germline V gene has CDR1 SNHLY and CDR2 FYNNEI. The CDR3 protein is CASSFSGRATDTQYF. In nucleotides, the CDR3 is TGTGCCAGCAGTTTTAGCGGGAGAGCCACAGATACGCAGTATTTT.

Ten or more counts support this clonotype. The V and J genes are TRBV20-1 and TRBJ1-4, with 7 bases matching TRBD1. V dropped 5 bases and J dropped 6; count of bases not matched to a gene: 6. Germline-derived CDR1 and CDR2 are DFQATT and SNEGSKA (reference sequence). The CDR3 consists of 13 residues. The chain's CDR3 is CSAYRGVDEKLFF. The CDR3 DNA is TGCAGTGCTTACAGGGGTGTGGATGAAAAACTGTTTTTT.

In this sample, this clonotype turned up a few times. The chain joins TRBV7-8 to TRBJ2-7, with D perhaps matching TRBD1 (6 bases). The V gene's germline CDR1 is SGHVS and CDR2 FQNEAQ. The CDR3 has 16 residues. The V end lost 2 bases, the J end lost 7 bases, and 21 bases lay between the germline ends. The CDR3 region is CASSLMGQLALREQYF. As DNA, the CDR3 is TGTGCCAGCAGCTTAATGGGACAACTGGCTCTACGTGAGCAGTACTTC.